These T cell receptor beta chains were read from a single sample in a study of radiotherapy plus CTLA-4 blockade in lung cancer. Measured with immunoSEQ multiplex PCR; TCRdb has only the in-frame clones, and not every one. The sample holds fewer than 65,000 clones, roughly 80% seen once. The input for sequencing was peripheral blood, taken from a patient treated with radiotherapy plus ipilimumab. Receptor source: a human donor with non-small cell lung cancer who had a complete response to radiotherapy plus ipilimumab. Both conserved end residues are part of each CDR3. D genes are given only for firm matches. Clone size is shown for a subset of rows, as once, few, many or a class of expanded clone.

D: NA
size: once
V: TRBV11-2
J: TRBJ1-1
CDR3: CASRPPTGMGAFF
DNA: TGTGCCAGCAGACCTCCTACAGGGATGGGAGCTTTCTTT

D: TRBD1
size: once
V: TRBV18
J: TRBJ1-1
CDR3: CASSPTWTGGSNTEAFF
DNA: TGTGCCAGCTCACCTACCTGGACAGGGGGTTCGAACACTGAAGCTTTCTTT

D: TRBD1
size: once
V: TRBV2
J: TRBJ1-2
CDR3: CASRRDSYGYTF
DNA: TGTGCCAGCAGAAGGGACAGTTATGGCTACACCTTC

D: NA
size: NA
V: TRBV28
J: TRBJ1-1
CDR3: CASSFMDRRTEAFF
DNA: TGTGCCAGCAGTTTCATGGACAGAAGAACTGAAGCTTTCTTT

D: TRBD1
size: NA
V: TRBV7-6
J: TRBJ1-2
CDR3: CASSSRQGARYGYTF
DNA: TGTGCCAGCAGCTCCAGACAGGGGGCGAGATATGGCTACACCTTC

D: TRBD1
size: NA
V: TRBV10-3
J: TRBJ1-3
CDR3: CAITGTGLGNTIYF
DNA: TGTGCCATCACCGGGACAGGGCTGGGAAACACCATATATTTT

D: TRBD2
size: once
V: TRBV4-1
J: TRBJ2-3
CDR3: CASSPARTSGGGTDTQYF
DNA: TGCGCCAGCAGCCCCGCCCGGACTAGCGGGGGAGGGACAGATACGCAGTATTTT

D: TRBD1
size: NA
V: TRBV30
J: TRBJ1-5
CDR3: CAWRPNRGGNQPQHF
DNA: TGTGCCTGGAGACCGAACAGGGGAGGCAATCAGCCCCAGCATTTT

D: NA
size: once
V: TRBV9
J: TRBJ1-1
CDR3: CASSVDTRAGYTEAFF
DNA: TGTGCCAGCAGCGTAGATACCCGCGCAGGGTACACTGAAGCTTTCTTT

D: TRBD1
size: NA
V: TRBV25-1
J: TRBJ1-1
CDR3: CASSEGQGGSTEAFF
DNA: TGTGCCAGCAGTGAGGGTCAGGGGGGATCCACTGAAGCTTTCTTT

D: NA
size: NA
V: TRBV7-2
J: TRBJ1-5
CDR3: CASSFDHRYQPQHF
DNA: TGTGCCAGCAGTTTTGACCACAGGTATCAGCCCCAGCATTTT

D: NA
size: NA
V: TRBV14
J: TRBJ1-6
CDR3: CASSPRARGSPLHF
DNA: TGTGCCAGCAGCCCACGGGCCCGGGGTTCACCCCTCCACTTT

D: NA
size: NA
V: TRBV11-3
J: TRBJ1-1
CDR3: CASSATGPNTEAFF
DNA: TGTGCCAGCAGCGCAACAGGGCCGAACACTGAAGCTTTCTTT

D: NA
size: NA
V: TRBV7-2
J: TRBJ1-5
CDR3: CASSLAGGRTQPQHF
DNA: TGTGCCAGCAGCTTAGCGGGGGGGAGGACCCAGCCCCAGCATTTT

D: TRBD2
size: few
V: TRBV6-5
J: TRBJ2-5
CDR3: CASSNRLAGVGTQYF
DNA: TGTGCCAGCAGTAACCGACTAGCGGGGGTTGGGACCCAGTACTTC

D: NA
size: NA
V: TRBV7-2
J: TRBJ1-1
CDR3: CASSLIGQNTEAFF
DNA: TGTGCCAGCAGCTTAATTGGCCAGAACACTGAAGCTTTCTTT

D: TRBD1
size: NA
V: TRBV7-9
J: TRBJ2-1
CDR3: CASSFLGGPGQVDNEQFF
DNA: TGTGCCAGCAGCTTTCTAGGGGGACCGGGACAGGTAGACAATGAGCAGTTCTTC

D: NA
size: few
V: TRBV5-1
J: TRBJ2-2
CDR3: CASRREQGVSNTGELFF
DNA: TGCGCCAGCAGAAGGGAACAGGGAGTATCCAACACCGGGGAGCTGTTTTTT

D: NA
size: NA
V: TRBV10-2
J: TRBJ2-1
CDR3: CASSESLGRAAQFF
DNA: TGCGCCAGCAGTGAGTCGCTAGGCCGAGCCGCGCAGTTCTTC

D: NA
size: NA
V: TRBV4-3
J: TRBJ1-1
CDR3: CASSQGTGYTEAFF
DNA: TGCGCCAGCAGCCAAGGGACTGGTTACACTGAAGCTTTCTTT

D: TRBD1
size: few
V: TRBV5-1
J: TRBJ1-2
CDR3: CASSSGTGETYGYTF
DNA: TGCGCCAGCAGCTCCGGGACAGGGGAAACCTATGGCTACACCTTC

D: TRBD1
size: NA
V: TRBV9
J: TRBJ2-1
CDR3: CASSSRRTGGRDEQFF
DNA: TGTGCCAGCAGCTCGAGGCGGACAGGGGGCAGGGATGAGCAGTTCTTC

D: NA
size: few
V: TRBV19
J: TRBJ1-5
CDR3: CASSIPQVGNQPQHF
DNA: TGTGCCAGTAGTATCCCCCAGGTGGGCAATCAGCCCCAGCATTTT

D: TRBD1
size: NA
V: TRBV10-3
J: TRBJ2-5
CDR3: CAISYDRGDETQYF
DNA: TGTGCCATCAGCTACGACAGGGGGGACGAGACCCAGTACTTC

D: NA
size: NA
V: TRBV27
J: TRBJ1-1
CDR3: CASTRRAGMLNTEAFF
DNA: TGTGCCAGCACCAGAAGGGCAGGGATGTTGAACACTGAAGCTTTCTTT

D: NA
size: NA
V: TRBV6-5
J: TRBJ2-1
CDR3: CASTRMGENEQFF
DNA: TGTGCCAGCACTAGGATGGGAGAGAATGAGCAGTTCTTC

D: NA
size: NA
V: TRBV30
J: TRBJ1-2
CDR3: CAYQSLAYYGYTF
DNA: TGTGCCTATCAGTCGTTGGCCTACTATGGCTACACCTTC

D: NA
size: NA
V: TRBV10-3
J: TRBJ1-2
CDR3: CAIGQQGDYGYTF
DNA: TGTGCCATTGGGCAGCAGGGTGACTATGGCTACACCTTC

D: TRBD2
size: NA
V: TRBV4-1
J: TRBJ2-1
CDR3: CASSQGLAGGDEQFF
DNA: TGCGCCAGCAGCCAAGGACTAGCGGGAGGGGATGAGCAGTTCTTC

D: NA
size: NA
V: TRBV18
J: TRBJ2-3
CDR3: CASSPRQGSPEDTQYF
DNA: TGTGCCAGCTCACCACGGCAGGGTTCACCCGAGGATACGCAGTATTTT

D: NA
size: once
V: TRBV6-1
J: TRBJ2-5
CDR3: CASSENTREETQYF
DNA: TGTGCCAGCAGTGAAAACACCCGGGAGGAGACCCAGTACTTC

D: NA
size: NA
V: TRBV19
J: TRBJ1-2
CDR3: CASSMGFLGSYGYTF
DNA: TGTGCCAGTAGTATGGGCTTTCTTGGCAGCTATGGCTACACCTTC

D: TRBD1
size: NA
V: TRBV7-9
J: TRBJ1-6
CDR3: CASSLLGTDNSPLHF
DNA: TGTGCCAGCAGCTTACTCGGGACAGATAATTCACCCCTCCACTTT

D: NA
size: NA
V: TRBV7-2
J: TRBJ2-2
CDR3: CASSLVIQGPGELFF
DNA: TGTGCCAGCAGCTTGGTTATACAGGGTCCCGGGGAGCTGTTTTTT

D: NA
size: NA
V: TRBV19
J: TRBJ1-1
CDR3: CASSIGVQVHYTEAFF
DNA: TGTGCCAGTAGTATTGGCGTCCAGGTGCATTACACTGAAGCTTTCTTT

D: NA
size: NA
V: TRBV19
J: TRBJ1-2
CDR3: CASSIGGRREHGYTF
DNA: TGTGCCAGTAGTATAGGTGGCAGGCGAGAACATGGCTACACCTTC

D: NA
size: NA
V: TRBV5-6
J: TRBJ1-2
CDR3: CASSALSYGYTF
DNA: TGTGCCAGCAGCGCGTTATCCTATGGCTACACCTTC

D: NA
size: NA
V: TRBV9
J: TRBJ1-5
CDR3: CASSLRGGNQPQHF
DNA: TGTGCCAGCAGCCTCAGGGGAGGCAATCAGCCCCAGCATTTT

D: NA
size: NA
V: TRBV7-9
J: TRBJ1-6
CDR3: CASSFNESPLHF
DNA: TGTGCCAGCAGCTTCAACGAGTCACCCCTCCACTTT

D: TRBD1
size: NA
V: TRBV9
J: TRBJ1-2
CDR3: CASSVSPLDRGKEANYGYTF
DNA: TGTGCCAGCAGCGTTTCCCCTTTGGACAGGGGAAAGGAGGCTAACTATGGCTACACCTTC

D: TRBD2
size: NA
V: TRBV6-1
J: TRBJ2-2
CDR3: CASSDNRPGLAGAGELFF
DNA: TGTGCCAGCAGTGACAACCGCCCGGGACTAGCGGGGGCCGGGGAGCTGTTTTTT

D: TRBD1
size: few
V: TRBV9
J: TRBJ2-2
CDR3: CASSPRGLGGELFF
DNA: TGTGCCAGCAGCCCCAGGGGGCTCGGCGGGGAGCTGTTTTTT

D: NA
size: NA
V: TRBV15
J: TRBJ1-2
CDR3: CATGGGGLYGYTF
DNA: TGTGCCACCGGCGGAGGGGGGCTCTATGGCTACACCTTC

D: NA
size: NA
V: TRBV18
J: TRBJ2-5
CDR3: CASSPPGVQQETQYF
DNA: TGTGCCAGCTCACCCCCGGGGGTGCAGCAAGAGACCCAGTACTTC

D: TRBD1
size: NA
V: TRBV19
J: TRBJ1-4
CDR3: CASSQGAQEKLFF
DNA: TGTGCCAGTAGCCAGGGGGCACAGGAAAAACTGTTTTTT

D: NA
size: NA
V: TRBV6-5
J: TRBJ2-7
CDR3: CASSRSGQYEQYF
DNA: TGTGCCAGCAGTCGTTCCGGACAGTACGAGCAGTACTTC

D: TRBD2
size: few
V: TRBV5-3
J: TRBJ2-2
CDR3: CARSLLVAGGPGELFF
DNA: TGTGCCAGAAGCTTGTTGGTAGCGGGAGGGCCCGGGGAGCTGTTTTTT

D: TRBD1
size: NA
V: TRBV18
J: TRBJ2-2
CDR3: CASSPRTGANGGGNTGELFF
DNA: TGTGCCAGCTCACCAAGGACAGGGGCTAACGGAGGAGGGAACACCGGGGAGCTGTTTTTT

D: NA
size: NA
V: TRBV7-9
J: TRBJ2-4
CDR3: CASSSATALAKNIQYF
DNA: TGTGCCAGCAGCTCCGCGACAGCGTTAGCCAAAAACATTCAGTACTTC

D: NA
size: NA
V: TRBV7-2
J: TRBJ1-1
CDR3: CASSPQPGQNTEAFF
DNA: TGTGCCAGCAGCCCGCAGCCGGGACAGAACACTGAAGCTTTCTTT

D: TRBD1
size: NA
V: TRBV25-1
J: TRBJ1-1
CDR3: CASRVGDRENTEAFF
DNA: TGTGCCAGCAGGGTGGGGGACAGGGAAAACACTGAAGCTTTCTTT

D: TRBD1
size: NA
V: TRBV7-2
J: TRBJ1-1
CDR3: CASSLRDRGNTEAFF
DNA: TGTGCCAGCAGCTTGAGGGACAGGGGGAACACTGAAGCTTTCTTT

D: NA
size: NA
V: TRBV6-5
J: TRBJ1-2
CDR3: CASRSINTGRGYTF
DNA: TGTGCCAGCAGGTCGATCAATACAGGGCGAGGCTACACCTTC